The clone carrying this T cell receptor beta chain was detected only a few times. The TCR beta library used iRepertoire HTBI primers with Arm-PCR amplification of CDR3. TCRdb used MiXCR to reprocess the multiplex PCR reads, holding one entry per CDR3 protein. Of approximately 440,000 distinct CDR3 sequences listed, roughly 16% are singletons. Time point in this sample: newly diagnosed GD, antithyroid drugs for less than 3 months. Scientists built the TCR library using RNA that was extracted from PBMCs. V was cut by 3 bases and J by 14 bases, with 14 bases left in between. The length of the CDR3 is 11 residues. Germline V CDR1 and CDR2: DFQATT, SNEGSKA (reference sequence). These data belong to a study of regulatory T cells in long-lasting Graves disease. The same sample was also studied in work on T cells in Graves' hyperthyroidism and ophthalmopathy. From that study: HTBI primers drove first-round RT-PCR of the TCR CDR3. Ophthalmopathy cases were set apart from stable hyperthyroidism by a 13 V-J model.

The source is a man aged 35-49 years with Graves disease. The sequences come from peripheral blood mononuclear cells (PBMCs), collected at new diagnosis, from a patient treated with antithyroid drugs. The chain combines TRBV20-1 with TRBJ2-1; D ambiguous. The CDR3 here is CSARRPGKEFF. In DNA form, the CDR3 reads TGCAGTGCTAGGCGACCCGGCAAGGAGTTCTTC.